These 18 T cell receptor beta chains came from one sample sequenced in a study of cytomegalovirus exposure and HLA in healthy donors. Repertoires were generated with immunoSEQ multiplex PCR, while TCRdb's copy carries only in-frame clones and drops some. Among 190,000 or so clones listed, 80% to 85% were seen once. Sequenced sample: PBMCs. These TCRs come from a woman between 18 and 29 years old in good health and CMV-seropositive.

This chain links TRBV2 with TRBJ2-5; maybe TRBD1 (5 bases). CDR3 length: 14 residues. V shed 6 bases and J shed 3 bases, with 14 bases lying between them. Germline V gene lookup returns CDR1 SNHLY and CDR2 FYNNEI. As DNA, the CDR3 is TGTGCCAGCAGAAAAATTCTCAGGGAAGAGACCCAGTACTTC. Its translation: CASRKILREETQYF.

This clone was observed a single time. This chain links TRBV19 with TRBJ1-2; TRBD1 matches 10 bases. Germline CDR1 reads LNHDA; CDR2 reads SQIVND (reference sequence). V lost 8 bases and J lost 4; bases outside the gene matches: 7. The CDR3 length is 14 residues. For the CDR3, the DNA is TGTGCCAGTGGGGCGACAGGGGGCCTCTATGGCTACACCTTC. This encodes CASGATGGLYGYTF.

This chain joins TRBV11-1 and TRBJ2-5; no reliable D call. The V end lost 5 bases, the J end lost 2 bases, and 9 bases lay between the germline ends. Germline V CDR1 and CDR2: SGHAT, FQDESV (reference sequence). The CDR3 is 13 residues long. CDR3 region: CASSHRVQETQYF. DNA of the CDR3: TGTGCCAGCAGCCATCGGGTTCAAGAGACCCAGTACTTC.

There are a few counts of this clone. Other DNA sequences within the sample encode an identical CDR3. V usage is TRBV18 and J usage is TRBJ1-2; 8 nucleotides align to TRBD1. Losses at the gene ends were 3 bases for V and 3 bases for J; bases not matched to a gene: 0. Germline loops: CDR1 KGHSH, CDR2 LQKENI. This CDR3 contains 13 residues. The CDR3, as DNA: TGTGCCAGCTCACCGGGACAGGACTATGGCTACACCTTC. This sequence encodes CASSPGQDYGYTF. The full variable domain, with the rest looked up from reference TRBV18 and TRBJ1-2, is NAGVMQNPRHLVRRRGQEARLRCSPMKGHSHVYWYRQLPEEGLKFMVYLQKENIIDESGMPKERFSAEFPKEGPSILRIQQVVRGDSAAYFCASSPGQDYGYTFGSGTRLTVV.

This chain connects TRBV9 to TRBJ1-5; D is ambiguous. The germline V gene encodes CDR1 SGDLS and CDR2 YYNGEE. Trimming stripped 4 bases from V and 5 bases from J, with 16 bases between. This CDR3 is 15 amino acids long. DNA of the CDR3: TGTGCCAGCAGCCCAGAGGGCCAGATCTATCAGCCCCAGCATTTT. Protein sequence: CASSPEGQIYQPQHF.

This chain connects TRBV10-3 to TRBJ2-7, with TRBD2 matching 7 bases. The CDR3 totals 18 residues. J gave up 5 bases and V 9 bases, and 25 bases lay outside the gene matches. Germline CDR1 ENHRY, CDR2 SYGVKD. CDR3 DNA: TGTGCCATTTCCCCCAGTGCGGGGCGGCCCGGGGGGAGAAACGAGCAGTACTTC. Translating it yields CAISPSAGRPGGRNEQYF.

The genes are TRBV6-1 and TRBJ2-3, with 8 bases identical to TRBD2. In germline, CDR1 is MNHNS, CDR2 SASEGT. This CDR3 contains 15 residues. V trimming: 4 bases; J trimming: 4 bases; junction bases outside the gene matches: 7. The CDR3 sequence is CASSARGGQADTQYF. DNA for the CDR3: TGTGCCAGCAGTGCTCGCGGGGGGCAGGCAGATACGCAGTATTTT.

J is TRBJ2-5 and V is TRBV6-5, with D tentatively TRBD1 (6 bases). There are 16 residues in the CDR3. V shed 2 bases and J shed 5 bases, with 18 bases lying between them. Germline CDR1 MNHEY, CDR2 SVGAGI. In DNA form, the CDR3 reads TGTGCCAGCAGTTACGCTGGTCAGGGGCGGTATGAGACCCAGTACTTC. It translates to CASSYAGQGRYETQYF.

The gene calls are TRBV15 and TRBJ1-4, with 7 bases that match TRBD1. V lost 5 bases to trimming and J lost 8 bases; unmatched junction nucleotides: 8. Per the germline V gene, CDR1 is LNHNV and CDR2 is YYDKDF (reference sequence). CDR3 size: 14 residues. The CDR3 DNA reads TGTGCCACCAGCCGACAGGGACTCATGGAAAAACTGTTTTTT. Protein sequence: CATSRQGLMEKLFF.

The chain joins TRBV5-1 to TRBJ1-5; 7 bases are shared with TRBD1. The length of the CDR3 is 14 residues. V lost 0 bases and J lost 6; bases outside the gene matches: 3. Germline CDR1 and CDR2: SGHRS and YFSETQ. The CDR3 nucleotides are TGCGCCAGCAGCTTGGAGGGGGCTAGTCAGCCCCAGCATTTT. Protein: CASSLEGASQPQHF.

The chain joins TRBV11-3 to TRBJ2-7; D is perhaps TRBD2 (5 bases). The CDR3 runs to 12 residues. Germline CDR1 SGHNT, CDR2 YENEEA. V dropped 3 bases and J dropped 6 bases, with 9 bases sitting between them. The CDR3: CASSFTRGEQYF. As DNA, the CDR3 is TGTGCCAGCAGCTTCACACGGGGCGAGCAGTACTTC.

The chain has TRBV5-1 and TRBJ1-1; D may be TRBD1 (6 bases). V was trimmed by 4 bases and J by 3 bases, leaving 16 bases between them. Per germline, CDR1 SGHRS and CDR2 YFSETQ. The CDR3 totals 15 residues. The CDR3 bases are TGCGCCAGCAGCATAGGTGGGGCAGGGGACACTGAAGCTTTCTTT. Its translation: CASSIGGAGDTEAFF.

The chain carries TRBV6-5 and TRBJ1-2, with no clear D. The CDR3 runs 15 residues. The V gene's germline CDR1 is MNHEY and CDR2 SVGAGI. Deletions cut 5 bases from V and 8 bases from J, with 21 bases between. CDR3 DNA sequence: TGTGCCAGCAGTATGACCGGGAGCGCGAGGGAGGGCTACACCTTC. This gives the protein CASSMTGSAREGYTF.

The rearrangement joins TRBV13 to TRBJ2-1; D might be TRBD2 (5 bases). This CDR3 is built from 15 residues. Trimming left V 7 bases short and J 2 bases short, with 15 bases between. Germline V gene lookup returns CDR1 PRHDT and CDR2 FYEKMQ (reference sequence). The CDR3 region has the DNA TGTGCCAGCACCGTAAATTCCGGGACCTACAATGAGCAGTTCTTC. Translation gives CASTVNSGTYNEQFF. Drawing the rest from reference TRBV13 and TRBJ2-1, the complete variable domain is AAGVIQSPRHLIKEKRETATLKCYPIPRHDTVYWYQQGPGQDPQFLISFYEKMQSDKGSIPDRFSAQQFSDYHSELNMSSLELGDSALYFCASTVNSGTYNEQFFGPGTRLTVL.

The rearrangement uses TRBV5-1 and TRBJ1-6, with 11 bases fitting TRBD1. The germline V gene has CDR1 SGHRS and CDR2 YFSETQ. This CDR3 spans 17 amino acids. The J segment lost 10 bases and the V segment lost 0 bases, leaving 9 bases of the junction unmatched. DNA for the CDR3: TGCGCCAGCAGCTTGGACGGCGGGACAGGGGGACGGTCACCCCTCCACTTT. Translated, it gives CASSLDGGTGGRSPLHF.

The chain couples TRBV27 to TRBJ2-5; 10 bases map to TRBD2. In germline, CDR1 is MNHEY, CDR2 SMNVEV (reference sequence). The CDR3 loop spans 16 amino acids. V gave up 10 bases and J gave up 7 bases; unmatched junction bases: 18. As DNA, the CDR3 is TGTGCCACCTGTTCCCTAGCGGGGGAGAGACCAGGGACCCAGTACTTC. Translation: CATCSLAGERPGTQYF.

The rearrangement joins TRBV4-3 to TRBJ2-2; tentatively, D is TRBD1 (6 bases). Germline CDR1 LGHNA, CDR2 YSLEER. V lost 0 bases, J lost 1 base, and 18 bases lay in between. CDR3 size: 19 residues. CDR3 nucleotide sequence: TGCGCCAGCAGCCAAGATCGGGGCAGGGGATTTGTGAACACCGGGGAGCTGTTTTTT. It encodes CASSQDRGRGFVNTGELFF.

The rearrangement joins TRBV6-5 to TRBJ2-7, with D perhaps matching TRBD1 (6 bases). Germline loops: CDR1 MNHEY, CDR2 SVGAGI. Between the trimmed V and J ends, which lost 6 bases and 7 bases, there was a span of 22 bases. The CDR3 is made up of 15 amino acids. The CDR3 protein is CASSENPGHSHEQYF. The CDR3 DNA reads TGTGCCAGCAGCGAGAATCCGGGACACAGTCATGAGCAGTACTTC.